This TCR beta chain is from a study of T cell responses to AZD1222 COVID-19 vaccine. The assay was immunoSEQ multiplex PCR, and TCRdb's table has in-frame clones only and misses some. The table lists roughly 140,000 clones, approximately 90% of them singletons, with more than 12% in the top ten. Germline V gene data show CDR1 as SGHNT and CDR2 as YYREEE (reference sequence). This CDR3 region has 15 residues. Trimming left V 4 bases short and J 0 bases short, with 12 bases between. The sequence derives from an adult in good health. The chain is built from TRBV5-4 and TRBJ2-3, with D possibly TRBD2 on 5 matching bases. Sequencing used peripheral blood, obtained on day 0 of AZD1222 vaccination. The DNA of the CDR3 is TGTGCCAGCAGCCCGAGCGGACCTAGCACAGATACGCAGTATTTT. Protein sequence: CASSPSGPSTDTQYF.